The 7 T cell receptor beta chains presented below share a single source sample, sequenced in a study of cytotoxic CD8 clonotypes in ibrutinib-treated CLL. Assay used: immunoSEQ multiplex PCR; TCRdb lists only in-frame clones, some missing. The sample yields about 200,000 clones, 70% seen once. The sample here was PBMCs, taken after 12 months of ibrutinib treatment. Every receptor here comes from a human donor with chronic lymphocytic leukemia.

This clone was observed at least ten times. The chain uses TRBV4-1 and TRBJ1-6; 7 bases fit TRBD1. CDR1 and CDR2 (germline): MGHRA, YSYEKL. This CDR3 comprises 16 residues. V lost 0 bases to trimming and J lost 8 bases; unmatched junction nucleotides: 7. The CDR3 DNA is TGCGCCAGCAGCCAAGATGACAGGGAGCCGTATTCACCCCTCCACTTT. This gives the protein CASSQDDREPYSPLHF.

CDR3 region: CASSPQHLVAQETQYF. In nucleotides, the CDR3 is TGTGCCAGCAGCCCTCAGCACCTCGTAGCCCAAGAGACCCAGTACTTC. The chain carries TRBV7-2 and TRBJ2-5; the D is unclear. With 5 bases removed from V and 1 base from J, the gap between germline ends came to 17 bases. Germline V gives CDR1 SGHTA, CDR2 FQGNSA. This CDR3 is 16 amino acids long. Drawing the rest from reference TRBV7-2 and TRBJ2-5, the complete variable domain is GAGVSQSPSNKVTEKGKDVELRCDPISGHTALYWYRQSLGQGLEFLIYFQGNSAPDKSGLPSDRFSAERTGGSVSTLTIQRTQQEDSAVYLCASSPQHLVAQETQYFGPGTRLLVL.

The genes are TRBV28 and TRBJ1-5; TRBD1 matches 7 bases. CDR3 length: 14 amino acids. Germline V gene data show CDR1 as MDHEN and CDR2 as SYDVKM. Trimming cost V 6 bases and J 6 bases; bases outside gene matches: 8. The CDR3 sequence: CASSRAGGTQPQHF. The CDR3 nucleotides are TGTGCCAGCAGCCGCGCAGGGGGTACTCAGCCCCAGCATTTT.

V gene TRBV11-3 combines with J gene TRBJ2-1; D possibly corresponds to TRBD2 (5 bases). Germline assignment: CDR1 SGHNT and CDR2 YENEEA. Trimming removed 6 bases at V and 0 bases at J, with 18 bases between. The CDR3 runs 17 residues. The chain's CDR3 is CASRNPDTSSSYNEQFF. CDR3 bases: TGTGCCAGCAGAAACCCTGACACTAGTAGCTCCTACAATGAGCAGTTCTTC. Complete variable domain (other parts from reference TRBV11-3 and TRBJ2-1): EAGVVQSPRYKIIEKKQPVAFWCNPISGHNTLYWYLQNLGQGPELLIRYENEEAVDDSQLPKDRFSAERLKGVDSTLKIQPAELGDSAVYLCASRNPDTSSSYNEQFFGPGTRLTVL.

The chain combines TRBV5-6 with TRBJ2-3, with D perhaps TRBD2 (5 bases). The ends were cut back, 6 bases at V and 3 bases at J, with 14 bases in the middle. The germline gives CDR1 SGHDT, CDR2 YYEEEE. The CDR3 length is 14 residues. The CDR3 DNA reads TGTGCCAGCAACACCGGGATCCTGACAGATACGCAGTATTTT. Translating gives CASNTGILTDTQYF. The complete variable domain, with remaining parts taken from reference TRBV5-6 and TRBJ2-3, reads DAGVTQSPTHLIKTRGQQVTLRCSPKSGHDTVSWYQQALGQGPQFIFQYYEEEERQRGNFPDRFSGHQFPNYSSELNVNALLLGDSALYLCASNTGILTDTQYFGPGTRLTVL.

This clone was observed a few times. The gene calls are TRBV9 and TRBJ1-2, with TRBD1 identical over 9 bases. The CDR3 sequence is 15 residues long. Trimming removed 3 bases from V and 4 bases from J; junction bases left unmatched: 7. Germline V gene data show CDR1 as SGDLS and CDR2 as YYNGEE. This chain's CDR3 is CASSELQGASYGYTF. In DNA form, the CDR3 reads TGTGCCAGCAGCGAACTACAGGGGGCAAGCTATGGCTACACCTTC.

The CDR3 DNA is TGTGCCAGCAGCACCCAGGGTAGAAGCTCCTACGAGCAGTACTTC. Its translation: CASSTQGRSSYEQYF. V is TRBV6-6 and J is TRBJ2-7, with D possibly being TRBD1 (5 bases). The CDR3 spans 15 residues. Trimming left V 6 bases short and J 0 bases short, with 15 bases between. The germline CDR1 and CDR2 sequences are MNHNY and SVGAGI (reference sequence).